One and the same sample provided the 18 T cell receptor beta chains below, sequenced in a study of T cell responses to AZD1222 COVID-19 vaccine. Sequencing was performed with immunoSEQ multiplex PCR; in TCRdb, only in-frame clones are kept and a portion is missing. This sample has more than 95,000 clones, with around 88% found just once. The source was peripheral blood, collected 28 days after the second AZD1222 dose. The receptors stem from an adult who received the AZD1222 COVID-19 vaccine.

J is TRBJ2-1 and V is TRBV14, with 12 nucleotides matching TRBD2. The ends lost 3 bases at V and 5 bases at J; junction bases unmatched: 20. Germline V gives CDR1 SGHDN, CDR2 FVKESK. The CDR3 is 21 residues long. In DNA form, the CDR3 reads TGTGCCAGCAGCCACACAAGGGCCGCCCCTAAGACTAGCGGGAGTCACAATGAGCAGTTCTTC. Translation gives CASSHTRAAPKTSGSHNEQFF.

This clone was observed a single time. As DNA, the CDR3 is TGTGCCAGCAGCCATACCGGGAGGGAAGGCTACACCTTC. This gives the protein CASSHTGREGYTF. The chain carries TRBV3-1 (or the pseudogene TRBV3-2) and TRBJ1-2; D is undetermined. Trimming pared 3 bases from V and 8 bases from J, leaving 13 bases between. Looked up from germline, CDR1 is LGHDT and CDR2 is YNNKEL (reference sequence). The CDR3 consists of 13 residues.

The rearrangement uses TRBV29-1 and TRBJ2-2, with a weak D call TRBD2 (5 bases). CDR3 length equals 13 residues. Germline V lookup: CDR1 SQVTM, CDR2 ANQGSEA. The germline V and J ends were trimmed by 5 bases and 2 bases, with 9 bases remaining between them. CDR3 coding DNA: TGCAGCGTTAGGCTAGCAAACACCGGGGAGCTGTTTTTT. It is translated as CSVRLANTGELFF.

The CDR3 here is CASSLVAAFTDTQYF. CDR3 coding DNA: TGTGCCAGCAGCTTAGTCGCAGCGTTCACAGATACGCAGTATTTT. The chain employs TRBV7-2 and TRBJ2-3; D is ambiguous. V was clipped by 1 base and J by 2 bases, with 10 bases between them. Germline V gene sequence: CDR1 SGHTA, CDR2 FQGNSA. This CDR3 is 15 amino acids long.

In DNA form, the CDR3 reads TGTGCCAGCTCACCACTGGGAAACTATAATTCACCCCTCCACTTT. Amino acid sequence: CASSPLGNYNSPLHF. The J gene is TRBJ1-6, the V gene TRBV18; no definite D call. V was trimmed by 1 base and J by 3 bases, leaving 7 bases between them. The CDR3 has 15 residues. In germline, CDR1 is KGHSH, CDR2 LQKENI.

The V call is TRBV11-2, the J call TRBJ1-3; D ambiguous. V shed 4 bases and J shed 0 bases, with 10 bases lying between them. CDR1 is SGHAT and CDR2 is FQNNGV in the germline V gene. The CDR3 loop spans 15 amino acids. CDR3 DNA: TGTGCCAGCAGCTCACGGAAAGCCTCTGGAAACACCATATATTTT. Encoded protein: CASSSRKASGNTIYF.

The table lists this clone with a count of one. Germline and junction disagree at one end, which may indicate a read error. This chain connects TRBV6-6 to TRBJ2-1, with TRBD2 as a possible D gene (7 bases). From germline, CDR1 is MNHNY and CDR2 SVGAGI (reference sequence). The CDR3 is made up of 13 amino acids. The CDR3 DNA reads TGTGCCAGCTCCGCCTCGCTCTCGGGGGGCGGGCTCTTC. Translated: CASSASLSGGGLF.

The V gene is TRBV15, the J gene TRBJ2-7; a possible D gene is TRBD2 (5 bases). The CDR3 covers 13 residues. The germline V and J ends were trimmed by 5 bases and 4 bases, with 12 bases remaining between them. CDR1 and CDR2 from the germline V gene are LNHNV and YYDKDF (reference sequence). The CDR3 DNA sequence: TGTGCCACCAGCCCCGGCACGGGGTACGAGCAGTACTTC. This sequence encodes CATSPGTGYEQYF.

This clone was recorded only once. CDR3 bases: TGTGCCAGCAGCTCGAAAGGGGGCCCTGGAAACACCATATATTTT. It translates to CASSSKGGPGNTIYF. The rearrangement joins TRBV7-9 to TRBJ1-3, with 7 bases aligning to TRBD1. Germline lookup yields CDR1 SEHNR and CDR2 FQNEAQ (reference sequence). This CDR3 has 15 residues. V dropped 4 bases and J dropped 2; count of bases not matched to a gene: 5.

The rearrangement links TRBV5-4 to TRBJ2-3, with unresolved D. CDR3 length: 14 residues. Trimming took off 0 bases at V and 2 bases at J, with 7 bases between the two ends. Germline V lookup: CDR1 SGHNT, CDR2 YYREEE (reference sequence). This chain's CDR3 is CASSLDTNTDTQYF. In nucleotides, the CDR3 is TGTGCCAGCAGCTTGGATACTAACACAGATACGCAGTATTTT.

This clone has only a few counts. The CDR3 nucleotides are TGTGCCAGCAGTACAGGGCAGCTGTCTCAGCCCCAGCATTTT. It yields the protein CASSTGQLSQPQHF. The genes are TRBV6-5 and TRBJ1-5; D is perhaps TRBD1 (6 bases). CDR3 length equals 14 residues. Trimming cost V 5 bases and J 6 bases, with 14 bases left between them. CDR1 and CDR2 (germline): MNHEY, SVGAGI.

This sequence joins TRBV5-5 and TRBJ2-7; 14 nucleotides agree with TRBD2. This CDR3 has 14 amino acids. J lost 4 bases, V lost 4 bases, and 1 base had no gene match. Germline CDR1 and CDR2: SGHKS and YYEKEE (reference sequence). The CDR3, as DNA: TGTGCCAGCAGCGGACTAGCGGGGGGATACGAGCAGTACTTC. Translation: CASSGLAGGYEQYF.

This chain connects TRBV29-1 to TRBJ2-3, with D possibly TRBD2 on 6 matching bases. Germline values: CDR1 SQVTM, CDR2 ANQGSEA. Trimming took off 4 bases at V and 1 base at J, with 18 bases between the two ends. The CDR3 sequence is 16 residues long. Here the CDR3 reads CSVVRGTGWGTDTQYF. The CDR3 nucleotides read TGCAGCGTTGTGCGGGGAACGGGTTGGGGCACAGATACGCAGTATTTT.

The chain joins TRBV7-3 to TRBJ1-1; unclear D gene. This CDR3 region has 14 residues. The V end was cut by 0 bases, the J end by 0 bases, with 5 bases between. CDR1 SGHTA and CDR2 FQGTGA come from the germline V gene. DNA for the CDR3: TGTGCCAGCAGCTTAACGTCAGTGAACACTGAAGCTTTCTTT. It yields the protein CASSLTSVNTEAFF.

The CDR3 region is CASSLDGRSSYEQYF. The DNA of the CDR3 is TGTGCCAGCAGCTTGGACGGGAGAAGCTCCTACGAGCAGTACTTC. The genes are TRBV5-8 and TRBJ2-7; weak D call: TRBD2 (6 bases). Germline-derived CDR1 and CDR2 are SGHTS and YDEGEE. With 0 bases removed from V and 0 bases from J, the gap between germline ends came to 10 bases. The CDR3 sequence is 15 residues long.

The chain recombines TRBV18 with TRBJ2-1; TRBD2 agrees at 7 bases. Germline lookup yields CDR1 KGHSH and CDR2 LQKENI. This CDR3 spans 13 amino acids. V shed 3 bases, J shed 6 bases, and the junction held 2 bases outside the gene matches. DNA of the CDR3: TGTGCCAGCTCACCCGGGAGGTTCAATGAGCAGTTCTTC. As protein: CASSPGRFNEQFF.

By sample share, this clone is medium-sized. J is TRBJ1-2 and V is TRBV25-1; D is unresolved. V lost 7 bases and J 2 bases, leaving 8 bases between the germline ends. Germline CDR1 reads MGHDK; CDR2 reads SYGVNS. The CDR3 has 12 residues. The CDR3 reads CASNQQNYGYTF. CDR3 bases: TGTGCCAGCAATCAGCAGAACTATGGCTACACCTTC.

The chain couples TRBV5-1 to TRBJ2-2; tentatively, D is TRBD1 or TRBD2 (5 bases each). The CDR3 covers 15 residues. V dropped 5 bases and J dropped 3 bases, with 14 bases sitting between them. Germline V lookup: CDR1 SGHRS, CDR2 YFSETQ. The CDR3 DNA reads as TGCGCCAGCAGTTTCGGGGCGTCGGACACCGGGGAGCTGTTTTTT. Translated, it gives CASSFGASDTGELFF.